These 21 T cell receptor beta chains share one sample of origin, sequenced in a study of patients and donors after allogeneic stem cell transplantation. MiXCR, applied by TCRdb to the RT-PCR reads, yields one record per CDR3 protein. This table holds some 200,000 distinct CDR3 sequences, about 40% found once. The sequenced sample was blood, either unsorted or a sorted T cell fraction (not recorded which). The receptor source for this set is a human donor who was either an allogeneic HSCT recipient or a stem cell or donor lymphocyte infusion donor (not recorded which). It is not recorded whose cells these are; they may come from a transplant donor.

This clonotype was counted a few times. This chain connects TRBV2 to TRBJ1-5; tentatively, D is TRBD1 (5 bases). Germline lookup yields CDR1 SNHLY and CDR2 FYNNEI. This CDR3 contains 16 residues. V lost 3 bases and J 1 base, leaving 13 bases between the germline ends. CDR3 sequence (DNA): TGTGCCAGCAGTGAGGGGGGGAGACGCAGCAATCAGCCCCAGCATTTT. It specifies CASSEGGRRSNQPQHF.

The V gene is TRBV10-3, the J gene TRBJ2-1; perhaps D is TRBD1 or TRBD2 (6 bases each). The CDR3 contains 15 residues. Trimming left V 6 bases short and J 7 bases short, with 19 bases between. The germline V gene encodes CDR1 ENHRY and CDR2 SYGVKD. In nucleotides, the CDR3 is TGTGCCATCAGGGGGGCTAGCGCCGTCATTAATGAGCAGTTCTTC. This encodes CAIRGASAVINEQFF.

V is TRBV20-1 and J is TRBJ1-1; D gene unclear. Trimming stripped 6 bases from V and 0 bases from J, with 11 bases between. Germline CDR1 DFQATT, CDR2 SNEGSKA (reference sequence). This CDR3 has 13 residues. CDR3 coding DNA: TGCAGTGCCCCCGGACCCGTGAACACTGAAGCTTTCTTT. It translates to CSAPGPVNTEAFF.

This chain connects TRBV29-1 to TRBJ2-2, with unresolved D. This CDR3 contains 12 residues. The germline V and J ends were trimmed by 6 bases and 4 bases, with 9 bases remaining between them. Germline V gene sequence: CDR1 SQVTM, CDR2 ANQGSEA. The CDR3 nucleotides are TGCAGCGTCAGGCCAGCCACCGGGGAGCTGTTTTTT. Amino acids: CSVRPATGELFF.

This clonotype was picked up one time. This sequence joins TRBV20-1 and TRBJ1-4; 9 nucleotides match TRBD1. After removal of 3 bases from V and 13 bases from J, the junction contained 15 bases not matched to a gene. Germline CDR1 DFQATT, CDR2 SNEGSKA (reference sequence). The CDR3 is 15 residues long. This CDR3 is CSARGRDRAARGLFF. In nucleotides, the CDR3 is TGCAGTGCTAGGGGGCGGGACAGGGCCGCCCGCGGACTGTTTTTT.

This clonotype was seen more than once but under ten times. The chain couples TRBV29-1 to TRBJ2-2; a possible D gene is TRBD2 (6 bases). Trimming pared 1 base from V and 1 base from J, leaving 10 bases between. Germline V gene data show CDR1 as SQVTM and CDR2 as ANQGSEA. There are 15 residues in the CDR3. CDR3 DNA sequence: TGCAGCGTTGAAGTTTATAGCGGGAACACCGGGGAGCTGTTTTTT. It translates to CSVEVYSGNTGELFF.

The chain recombines TRBV29-1 with TRBJ1-1, with D tentatively TRBD1 (5 bases). The germline gives CDR1 SQVTM, CDR2 ANQGSEA. The CDR3 spans 14 residues. V was trimmed by 3 bases and J by 6 bases, leaving 17 bases between them. Here the CDR3 reads CSVERVGGVPEAFF. The CDR3 nucleotides read TGCAGCGTTGAGAGAGTTGGAGGGGTTCCTGAAGCTTTCTTT.

This clonotype occurred a few times. The J gene is TRBJ1-6, the V gene TRBV15; weak D call: TRBD1 (5 bases). CDR1 is LNHNV and CDR2 is YYDKDF in the germline V gene (reference sequence). The CDR3 loop spans 16 amino acids. The V end was cut by 0 bases, the J end by 7 bases, with 13 bases between. In nucleotides, the CDR3 is TGTGCCACCAGCAGAGATGGGCTGACAGAGAATTCACCCCTCCACTTT. Translation gives CATSRDGLTENSPLHF.

This clonotype was detected a few times. The J gene is TRBJ1-4, the V gene TRBV6-2 or TRBV6-3; 9 nucleotides match TRBD1. Germline values: CDR1 MNHEY, CDR2 SVGEGT. The ends lost 5 bases at V and 8 bases at J; junction bases unmatched: 9. This CDR3 contains 15 residues. The CDR3 nucleotides read TGTGCCAGCAGTGACGCCGGGACAGGGCTAGAAAAACTGTTTTTT. Its protein is CASSDAGTGLEKLFF.

The chain links TRBV9 to TRBJ2-1; the match to TRBD2 covers 9 bases. This CDR3 is built from 14 residues. V lost 4 bases, J lost 7 bases, and 6 bases stayed unmatched. Germline V gene sequence: CDR1 SGDLS, CDR2 YYNGEE. CDR3 region: CASSLGTSWNEQFF. CDR3 coding DNA: TGTGCCAGCAGCCTCGGGACTAGCTGGAATGAGCAGTTCTTC. Drawing the rest from reference TRBV9 and TRBJ2-1, the complete variable domain is DSGVTQTPKHLITATGQRVTLRCSPRSGDLSVYWYQQSLDQGLQFLIQYYNGEERAKGNILERFSAQQFPDLHSELNLSSLELGDSALYFCASSLGTSWNEQFFGPGTRLTVL.

This clonotype was counted a few times. The V call is TRBV18, the J call TRBJ1-1; TRBD1 matches 9 bases. The CDR3 is 14 residues long. Looked up from germline, CDR1 is KGHSH and CDR2 is LQKENI. The J segment lost 5 bases and the V segment lost 3 bases, leaving 4 bases of the junction unmatched. CDR3 DNA sequence: TGTGCCAGCTCACCGACAGGGGGGATGACTGAAGCTTTCTTT. Translating it yields CASSPTGGMTEAFF.

CDR3 protein: CASRSGVSYTF. In DNA, the CDR3 is TGTGCCAGCAGGTCGGGGGTGAGCTACACCTTC. The V call is TRBV6-5, the J call TRBJ1-2, with a tentative D call TRBD1 (5 bases). The CDR3 is 11 amino acids. V lost 6 bases to trimming and J lost 9 bases, with 11 bases between them. Germline CDR1 reads MNHEY; CDR2 reads SVGAGI.

The rearrangement uses TRBV7-9 and TRBJ2-2, with 10 bases lining up with TRBD2. After removal of 5 bases from V and 3 bases from J, the junction contained 6 bases not matched to a gene. Germline CDR1 SEHNR, CDR2 FQNEAQ (reference sequence). The CDR3 sequence is 16 residues long. The CDR3 protein is CASSRAGTSDTGELFF. CDR3 DNA: TGTGCCAGCAGCAGAGCCGGGACTAGCGACACCGGGGAGCTGTTTTTT.

The chain combines TRBV12-3 or TRBV12-4 with TRBJ2-5; 10 bases line up with TRBD1. This CDR3 is 18 amino acids long. Trimming cost V 3 bases and J 1 base; bases outside gene matches: 11. The CDR3 DNA is TGTGCCAGCAGTTTGCTCGGGACAGGGGTCAACTTCCAAGAGACCCAGTACTTC. This translates into CASSLLGTGVNFQETQYF.

J is TRBJ1-1 and V is TRBV20-1; D is possibly TRBD1 (5 bases). Germline V gene data show CDR1 as DFQATT and CDR2 as SNEGSKA (reference sequence). Trimming left V 6 bases short and J 2 bases short, with 10 bases between. The CDR3 is made up of 12 amino acids. The CDR3 region is CSARGPNTEAFF. CDR3 nucleotide sequence: TGCAGTGCGCGGGGACCTAACACTGAAGCTTTCTTT.

The chain recombines TRBV7-2 with TRBJ1-1; perhaps TRBD1 as D (5 bases). CDR1 is SGHTA, CDR2 FQGNSA, per germline. The V gene lost 1 base and the J gene lost 3 bases, with 12 bases spanning the gap. CDR3 length: 15 amino acids. The CDR3 protein is CASSLDRGLDTEAFF. In DNA, the CDR3 is TGTGCCAGCAGCTTAGATAGGGGCCTGGACACTGAAGCTTTCTTT.

The chain couples TRBV6-5 to TRBJ1-1, with 10 bases aligning to TRBD1. Germline V lookup: CDR1 MNHEY, CDR2 SVGAGI. The CDR3 spans 14 residues. Trimming removed 4 bases from V and 4 bases from J; junction bases left unmatched: 3. CDR3 residues: CASSSGTGVTEAFF. The CDR3 DNA follows: TGTGCCAGCAGTTCAGGGACAGGGGTCACTGAAGCTTTCTTT.

The V gene is TRBV6-5, the J gene TRBJ1-2; D may be TRBD1 (6 bases). Looked up from germline, CDR1 is MNHEY and CDR2 is SVGAGI. The V and J ends lost 2 bases and 4 bases respectively, with 14 bases between them. CDR3 size: 15 residues. The CDR3 loop reads CASSYDSGAGYGYTF. Written as DNA, the CDR3 is TGTGCCAGCAGTTACGACTCGGGGGCGGGCTATGGCTACACCTTC.

The rearrangement links TRBV6-5 to TRBJ2-7; 9 nucleotides line up with TRBD1. CDR3 length equals 14 residues. Losses at the gene ends were 6 bases for V and 3 bases for J; bases not matched to a gene: 6. Germline V lookup: CDR1 MNHEY, CDR2 SVGAGI. This chain's CDR3 is CASRSPGQGYEQYF. CDR3 in DNA: TGTGCCAGCAGATCTCCGGGACAGGGCTACGAGCAGTACTTC.

The V gene is TRBV5-4, the J gene TRBJ2-5; 7 bases match TRBD1. The ends lost 4 bases at V and 7 bases at J; junction bases unmatched: 10. The CDR3 length is 14 residues. CDR1 and CDR2 from the germline V gene are SGHNT and YYREEE (reference sequence). CDR3 bases: TGTGCCAGCAGCCCCCGGGACAGTGGAGGGACCCAGTACTTC. Protein sequence: CASSPRDSGGTQYF.

This chain links TRBV12-3 or TRBV12-4 with TRBJ2-3; 12 bases agree with TRBD2. The CDR3 consists of 17 residues. With 2 bases clipped from V and 2 bases from J, the junction kept 5 bases outside the gene matches. The CDR3 DNA follows: TGTGCCAGCAGTTTAATAGGACTAGCGGGGTTCACAGATACGCAGTATTTT. Its protein product is CASSLIGLAGFTDTQYF.